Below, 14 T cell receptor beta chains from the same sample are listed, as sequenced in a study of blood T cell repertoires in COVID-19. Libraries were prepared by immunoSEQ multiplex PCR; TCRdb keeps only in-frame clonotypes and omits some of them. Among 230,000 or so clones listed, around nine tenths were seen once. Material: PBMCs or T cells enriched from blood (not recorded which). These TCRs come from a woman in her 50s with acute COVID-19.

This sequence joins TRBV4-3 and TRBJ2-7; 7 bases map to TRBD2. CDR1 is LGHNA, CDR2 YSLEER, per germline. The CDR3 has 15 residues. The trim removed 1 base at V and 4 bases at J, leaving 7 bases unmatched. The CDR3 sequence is CASSQGRAGFYEQYF. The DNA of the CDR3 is TGCGCCAGCAGCCAAGGTCGAGCGGGGTTTTACGAGCAGTACTTC.

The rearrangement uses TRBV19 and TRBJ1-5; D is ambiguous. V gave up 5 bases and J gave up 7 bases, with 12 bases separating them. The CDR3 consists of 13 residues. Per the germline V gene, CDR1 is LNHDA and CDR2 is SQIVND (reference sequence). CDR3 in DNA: TGTGCCAGTAGTGCGTTGGGGAGGCAGCCCCAGCATTTT. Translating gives CASSALGRQPQHF. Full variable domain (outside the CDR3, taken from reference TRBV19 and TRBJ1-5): DGGITQSPKYLFRKEGQNVTLSCEQNLNHDAMYWYRQDPGQGLRLIYYSQIVNDFQKGDIAEGYSVSREKKESFPLTVTSAQKNPTAFYLCASSALGRQPQHFGDGTRLSIL.

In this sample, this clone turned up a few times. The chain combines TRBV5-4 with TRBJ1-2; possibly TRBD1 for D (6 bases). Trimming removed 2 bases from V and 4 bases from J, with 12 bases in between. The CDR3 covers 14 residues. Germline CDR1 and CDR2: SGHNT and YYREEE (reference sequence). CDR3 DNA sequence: TGTGCCAGCAGCTTATTAGGGGGATTCTATGGCTACACCTTC. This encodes CASSLLGGFYGYTF.

The CDR3 loop reads CATSRDFVPSNTEAFF. The CDR3 region has the DNA TGTGCCACCAGCAGAGATTTCGTCCCTTCGAACACTGAAGCTTTCTTT. This chain joins TRBV15 and TRBJ1-1, with no clear D. Trimming took 0 bases from V and 1 from J, leaving 12 bases between them. This CDR3 is 16 amino acids long. Germline loops: CDR1 LNHNV, CDR2 YYDKDF (reference sequence).

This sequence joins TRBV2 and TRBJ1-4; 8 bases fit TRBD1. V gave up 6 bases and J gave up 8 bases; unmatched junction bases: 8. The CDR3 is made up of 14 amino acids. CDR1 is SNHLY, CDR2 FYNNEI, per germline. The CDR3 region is CASRMDREVEKLFF. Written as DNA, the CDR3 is TGTGCCAGCAGAATGGACAGGGAGGTCGAAAAACTGTTTTTT.

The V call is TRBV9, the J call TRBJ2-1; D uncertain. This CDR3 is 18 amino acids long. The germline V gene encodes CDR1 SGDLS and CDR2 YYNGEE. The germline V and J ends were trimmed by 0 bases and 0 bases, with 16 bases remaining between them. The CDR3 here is CASSVGPTVPSSYNEQFF. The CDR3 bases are TGTGCCAGCAGCGTAGGCCCCACGGTTCCTAGCTCCTACAATGAGCAGTTCTTC.

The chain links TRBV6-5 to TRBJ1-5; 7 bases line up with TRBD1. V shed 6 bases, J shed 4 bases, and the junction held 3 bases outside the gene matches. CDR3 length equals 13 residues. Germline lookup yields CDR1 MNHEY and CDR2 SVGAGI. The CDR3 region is CASSRDRNQPQHF. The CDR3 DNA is TGTGCCAGCAGCCGGGACAGAAATCAGCCCCAGCATTTT.

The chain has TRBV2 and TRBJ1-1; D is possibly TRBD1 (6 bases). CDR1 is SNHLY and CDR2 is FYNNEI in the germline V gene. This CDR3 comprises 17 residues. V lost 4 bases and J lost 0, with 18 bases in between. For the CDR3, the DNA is TGTGCCAGCAGTGGTTTTATCGGACAGACAATGAACACTGAAGCTTTCTTT. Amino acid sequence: CASSGFIGQTMNTEAFF.

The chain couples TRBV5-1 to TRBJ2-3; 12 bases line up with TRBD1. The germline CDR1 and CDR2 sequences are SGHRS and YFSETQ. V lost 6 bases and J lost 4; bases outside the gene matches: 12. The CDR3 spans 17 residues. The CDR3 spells CASNYRGQGAHADTQYF. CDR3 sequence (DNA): TGCGCCAGCAATTACCGGGGACAGGGGGCGCACGCAGATACGCAGTATTTT.

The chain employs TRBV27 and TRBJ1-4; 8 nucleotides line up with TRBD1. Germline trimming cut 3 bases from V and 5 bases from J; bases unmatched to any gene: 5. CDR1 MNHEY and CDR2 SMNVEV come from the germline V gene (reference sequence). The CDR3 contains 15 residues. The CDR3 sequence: CASSFSRGPNEKLFF. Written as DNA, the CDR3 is TGTGCCAGCAGTTTTAGCAGGGGGCCGAATGAAAAACTGTTTTTT. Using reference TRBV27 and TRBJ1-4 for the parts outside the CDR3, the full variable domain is EAQVTQNPRYLITVTGKKLTVTCSQNMNHEYMSWYRQDPGLGLRQIYYSMNVEVTDKGDVPEGYKVSRKEKRNFPLILESPSPNQTSLYFCASSFSRGPNEKLFFGSGTQLSVL.

The CDR3 protein is CASSYGTSGGYYEQYF. As DNA, the CDR3 is TGTGCCAGCAGTTATGGGACTAGCGGGGGATACTACGAGCAGTACTTC. V and J are TRBV6-2 or TRBV6-3 and TRBJ2-7; 14 nucleotides match TRBD2. The junction had 4 bases not matched to a gene; V was cut back by 3 bases and J by 3 bases. Per germline, CDR1 MNHEY and CDR2 SVGEGT. The CDR3 covers 16 residues.

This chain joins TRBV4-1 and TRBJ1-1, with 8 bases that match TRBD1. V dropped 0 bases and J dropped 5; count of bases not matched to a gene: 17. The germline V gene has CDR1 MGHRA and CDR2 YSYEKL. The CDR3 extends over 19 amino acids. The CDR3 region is CASSQDPEMSGGRWTEAFF. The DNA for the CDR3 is TGCGCCAGCAGCCAAGATCCCGAGATGTCAGGGGGCCGGTGGACTGAAGCTTTCTTT.

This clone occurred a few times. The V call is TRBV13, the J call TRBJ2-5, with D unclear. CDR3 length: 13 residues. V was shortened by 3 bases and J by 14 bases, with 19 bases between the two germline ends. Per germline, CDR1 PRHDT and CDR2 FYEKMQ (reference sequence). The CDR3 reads CASSFQTGSTVYF. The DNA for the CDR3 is TGTGCCAGCAGCTTCCAAACCGGGTCCACCGTATACTTC.

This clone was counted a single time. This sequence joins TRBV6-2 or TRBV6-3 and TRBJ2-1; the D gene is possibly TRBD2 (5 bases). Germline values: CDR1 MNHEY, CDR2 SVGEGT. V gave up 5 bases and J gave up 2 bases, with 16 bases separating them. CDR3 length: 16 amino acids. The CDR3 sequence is CASSRVAGLTYNEQFF. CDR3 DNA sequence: TGTGCCAGCAGTCGAGTTGCGGGCCTTACCTACAATGAGCAGTTCTTC.